The 24 T cell receptor beta chains presented below share a single source sample, sequenced in a study of blood T cell repertoires in COVID-19. Using immunoSEQ multiplex PCR, the repertoire was profiled, and TCRdb retains in-frame clones only, with some absent. Found here are about 520,000 clones, around 85% of them singletons; the top ten hold more than 3%. The sample consisted of peripheral blood. The receptor set was obtained from a human donor in a cohort sampled during active COVID-19.

This chain connects TRBV9 to TRBJ2-2; 9 bases align to TRBD2. Trimming removed 3 bases from V and 3 bases from J; junction bases left unmatched: 9. CDR1 and CDR2 from the germline V gene are SGDLS and YYNGEE. The CDR3 runs 17 residues. The CDR3 loop is CASSARRVAGDTGELFF. The CDR3 region has the DNA TGTGCCAGCAGCGCGCGCCGGGTAGCGGGAGACACCGGGGAGCTGTTTTTT.

This clone was seen a few times. The chain employs TRBV3-1 (or the pseudogene TRBV3-2) and TRBJ1-6; D gene unclear. Germline CDR1 reads LGHDT; CDR2 reads YNNKEL (reference sequence). V was pared by 0 bases and J by 6 bases, with 9 bases between. The CDR3 runs 15 residues. Written as DNA, the CDR3 is TGTGCCAGCAGCCAAGATTGGGCAGCTAATTCACCCCTCCACTTT. Its translation: CASSQDWAANSPLHF.

The chain recombines TRBV19 with TRBJ1-3; D may be TRBD1 (6 bases). The germline gives CDR1 LNHDA, CDR2 SQIVND (reference sequence). This CDR3 region has 13 residues. V was trimmed by 8 bases and J by 2 bases, leaving 10 bases between them. The CDR3 DNA sequence: TGTGCCAGTTCGGCAGGGGCTGGAAACACCATATATTTT. Translation gives CASSAGAGNTIYF. Looking up the rest from reference TRBV19 and TRBJ1-3 gives the full variable domain: DGGITQSPKYLFRKEGQNVTLSCEQNLNHDAMYWYRQDPGQGLRLIYYSQIVNDFQKGDIAEGYSVSREKKESFPLTVTSAQKNPTAFYLCASSAGAGNTIYFGEGSWLTVV.

The chain couples TRBV6-2 or TRBV6-3 to TRBJ1-2; possibly TRBD1 for D (5 bases). The CDR3 contains 13 residues. Germline loops: CDR1 MNHEY, CDR2 SVGEGT. Trimming took 4 bases from V and 2 from J, leaving 8 bases between them. The CDR3 here is CASSLGGNYGYTF. Here the CDR3 DNA reads TGTGCCAGCAGTTTGGGGGGAAACTATGGCTACACCTTC.

The chain joins TRBV28 to TRBJ1-5, with TRBD1 identical over 7 bases. Unmatched junction bases numbered 4, after V lost 9 bases and J lost 2 bases. Per germline, CDR1 MDHEN and CDR2 SYDVKM. The CDR3 sequence is 13 residues long. CDR3 region: CASDRERNQPQHF. Written as DNA, the CDR3 is TGTGCCAGTGACAGGGAGCGCAATCAGCCCCAGCATTTT.

The V gene is TRBV7-8, the J gene TRBJ2-2; D may be TRBD2 (6 bases). This CDR3 spans 13 amino acids. Deletions cut 4 bases from V and 4 bases from J, with 7 bases between. Germline CDR1 reads SGHVS; CDR2 reads FQNEAQ. The CDR3 DNA reads as TGTGCCAGCAGCTCGGGACTCACCGGGGAGCTGTTTTTT. It codes for CASSSGLTGELFF.

The chain has TRBV18 and TRBJ2-1, with 7 bases identical to TRBD1. With V trimmed by 1 base and J by 0 bases, 9 bases remained unmatched. CDR1 and CDR2 from the germline V gene are KGHSH and LQKENI. There are 18 residues in the CDR3. CDR3 loop: CASSPQRTGSSSYNEQFF. Written as DNA, the CDR3 is TGTGCCAGCTCACCACAAAGGACAGGTTCGAGCTCCTACAATGAGCAGTTCTTC.

In its sample, this clone was seen a few times. The V and J genes are TRBV5-1 and TRBJ2-5; tentative D call: TRBD1 (5 bases). The V end was cut by 4 bases, the J end by 2 bases, with 12 bases between. Germline values: CDR1 SGHRS, CDR2 YFSETQ. The CDR3 extends over 14 amino acids. The CDR3 here is CASSVGQPQETQYF. The CDR3 region has the DNA TGCGCCAGCAGCGTCGGACAACCACAAGAGACCCAGTACTTC.

The chain carries TRBV5-4 and TRBJ2-7; 11 nucleotides agree with TRBD2. Unmatched junction bases numbered 6, after V lost 4 bases and J lost 3 bases. The CDR3 sequence is 15 residues long. Germline V gives CDR1 SGHNT, CDR2 YYREEE (reference sequence). CDR3 coding DNA: TGTGCCAGCAGCCTCACTAGCGGGAGCGACTACGAGCAGTACTTC. It specifies CASSLTSGSDYEQYF.

The J gene is TRBJ1-4, the V gene TRBV28; 9 bases are a match to TRBD1. The germline gives CDR1 MDHEN, CDR2 SYDVKM. V was pared by 1 base and J by 4 bases, with 4 bases of the junction left unmatched. The CDR3 spans 16 residues. CDR3 residues: CASSLLTGGDNEKLFF. The CDR3 DNA is TGTGCCAGCAGTTTATTAACAGGGGGCGATAATGAAAAACTGTTTTTT.

Here the CDR3 reads CASSLLGGQTHEQYF. Here the CDR3 DNA reads TGTGCCAGCAGCTTATTGGGGGGGCAGACCCACGAGCAGTACTTC. V gene TRBV7-2 combines with J gene TRBJ2-7; D may be TRBD2 (7 bases). The CDR3 runs to 15 residues. Germline CDR1 SGHTA, CDR2 FQGNSA. Between the trimmed V and J ends, which lost 2 bases and 5 bases, there was a span of 16 bases.

V and J are TRBV19 and TRBJ1-2; 9 bases fit TRBD1. The ends lost 4 bases at V and 2 bases at J; junction bases unmatched: 2. There are 14 residues in the CDR3. Germline V gene sequence: CDR1 LNHDA, CDR2 SQIVND (reference sequence). CDR3 residues: CASSNGQGNYGYTF. CDR3 nucleotides: TGTGCCAGTAGTAACGGACAGGGGAACTATGGCTACACCTTC.

The chain joins TRBV27 to TRBJ1-2; D possibly corresponds to TRBD1 (6 bases). The germline V gene encodes CDR1 MNHEY and CDR2 SMNVEV (reference sequence). There are 13 residues in the CDR3. V was trimmed by 7 bases and J by 4 bases, leaving 13 bases between them. The CDR3 DNA sequence: TGTGCCAGCAAGTATGGGGGCGGCTATGGCTACACCTTC. This encodes CASKYGGGYGYTF.

The chain combines TRBV28 with TRBJ2-1, with 14 bases fitting TRBD2. The germline V gene has CDR1 MDHEN and CDR2 SYDVKM. This CDR3 contains 15 residues. V shed 6 bases and J 10 bases; nucleotides not matched to a gene: 8. DNA for the CDR3: TGTGCCAGCAGGGCGGGACTAGCGGGAGTGGGGGAGCAGTTCTTC. The encoded protein is CASRAGLAGVGEQFF.

The gene calls are TRBV14 and TRBJ2-1; 12 bases line up with TRBD2. The CDR3 consists of 16 residues. Germline V gives CDR1 SGHDN, CDR2 FVKESK. V was clipped by 4 bases and J by 4 bases; unmatched bases: 5. This chain's CDR3 is CASSPIGTSGYNEQFF. In DNA form, the CDR3 reads TGTGCCAGCAGCCCCATTGGGACTAGCGGGTACAATGAGCAGTTCTTC.

The chain is built from TRBV29-1 and TRBJ2-1; 9 positions agree with TRBD1. Germline V gene data show CDR1 as SQVTM and CDR2 as ANQGSEA. V shed 4 bases and J 5 bases; nucleotides not matched to a gene: 6. CDR3 length: 14 amino acids. The CDR3 DNA is TGCAGCGTTGGGGGCGGGGACAGGGACAATGAGCAGTTCTTC. Translated, it gives CSVGGGDRDNEQFF.

V gene TRBV3-1 (or the pseudogene TRBV3-2) combines with J gene TRBJ1-4; 10 bases align to TRBD1. This CDR3 region has 15 residues. V lost 5 bases, J lost 8 bases, and 8 bases stayed unmatched. Germline V gives CDR1 LGHDT, CDR2 YNNKEL (reference sequence). CDR3 bases: TGTGCCAGCAGCGGACGGACAGGGGGAGGGGAAAAACTGTTTTTT. This encodes CASSGRTGGGEKLFF.

This rearrangement joins TRBV30 to TRBJ1-4; perhaps TRBD1 as D (5 bases). The CDR3 runs 15 residues. CDR1 and CDR2 (germline): GTSNPN, SVGIG (reference sequence). The V and J ends lost 0 bases and 7 bases respectively, with 15 bases between them. The CDR3, as DNA: TGTGCCTGGAGTGTACCTGGGCAGGGAGGTGAAAAACTGTTTTTT. This translates into CAWSVPGQGGEKLFF.

The V and J genes are TRBV19 and TRBJ2-3; 7 bases align to TRBD1. CDR3 size: 17 residues. CDR1 and CDR2 from the germline V gene are LNHDA and SQIVND (reference sequence). The V and J ends lost 5 bases and 0 bases, in that order; junction bases with no gene match: 11. CDR3 residues: CASSPRDSSFSTDTQYF. The CDR3 bases are TGTGCCAGTAGTCCCAGGGACAGCTCCTTTAGCACAGATACGCAGTATTTT.

The sample holds a few counts of this clone. V gene TRBV25-1 combines with J gene TRBJ1-1; D is perhaps TRBD1 (6 bases). Germline CDR1 reads MGHDK; CDR2 reads SYGVNS. The CDR3 extends over 14 amino acids. Trimming removed 4 bases from V and 3 bases from J, with 12 bases in between. The CDR3 DNA sequence: TGTGCCAGCAGTGGCACAGGGAGGGACACTGAAGCTTTCTTT. Translating it yields CASSGTGRDTEAFF.

This sequence joins TRBV6-5 and TRBJ2-6; D not resolved. The germline CDR1 and CDR2 sequences are MNHEY and SVGAGI. V shed 0 bases and J shed 2 bases, with 5 bases lying between them. The CDR3 covers 15 residues. CDR3 sequence (DNA): TGTGCCAGCAGTTACTCGCCGGCTGGGGCCAACGTCCTGACTTTC. Its translation: CASSYSPAGANVLTF.

The gene calls are TRBV7-2 and TRBJ1-5, with D possibly TRBD1 on 6 matching bases. CDR1 and CDR2 from the germline V gene are SGHTA and FQGNSA. The CDR3 has 17 residues. The V and J ends lost 3 bases and 4 bases respectively, with 19 bases between them. In DNA, the CDR3 is TGTGCCAGCAGCTTGTTCTTGCGGGGGCTCGGTAATCAGCCCCAGCATTTT. This sequence encodes CASSLFLRGLGNQPQHF.

This sequence joins TRBV3-1 (or the pseudogene TRBV3-2) and TRBJ2-7, with 7 bases fitting TRBD2. This CDR3 is 15 amino acids long. Germline V CDR1 and CDR2: LGHDT, YNNKEL (reference sequence). J was trimmed by 0 bases and V by 2 bases; bases with no gene match: 4. The CDR3 reads CASSQSRLASYEQYF. The DNA of the CDR3 is TGTGCCAGCAGCCAATCTAGACTAGCCTCCTACGAGCAGTACTTC.

The rearrangement joins TRBV3-1 (or the pseudogene TRBV3-2) to TRBJ2-3; no definite D call. The CDR3 is 13 residues long. Deletions cut 4 bases from V and 1 base from J, with 6 bases between. Germline values: CDR1 LGHDT, CDR2 YNNKEL (reference sequence). The CDR3 DNA sequence: TGTGCCAGCAGCCTATCAGGCACAGATACGCAGTATTTT. It translates to CASSLSGTDTQYF.